This TCR beta chain emerged from a study of shared clonotypes between healthy human individuals (TCRdb year 2020). About the investigation overall: A couple of women and a few men aged 18 to 49 years were included in the cohort. For each donor, CD4 naive and CD4 memory were each run on three plates, CD8 naive on two plates, and CD8 memory on one plate. Blood TCR repertoires of about 5 healthy adults were deeply sequenced to estimate repertoire size and the extent of clonotype sharing between individuals. Libraries were prepared and TCR repertoires were sequenced by different laboratories using diverse techniques, in order to increase sequencing depth and limit assay-specific biases. Leukapheresis yielded between about 0.8 and 8.9 billion PBMCs per donor. The paper's findings and limits, for the study overall: Pairwise subsampling indicated that sequencing depth was expected to affect the degree of clonotype sharing among donors. Incomplete sequencing was indicated by rarefaction of sorted-subset datasets, despite the large sequencing depth. Compared with non-shared clonotypes, clonotypes shared by all four sorted-subset donors had higher generation probabilities. Sampling was restricted to blood, and TCR repertoires in tissues likely differ from the TCR repertoires found in blood. The genetic and exposure-history diversity represented was limited by the small number of donors. Larger estimated clonotype richness was generally found for naive subsets than for memory subsets. Sharing across a few donors was observed for approximately 5% of naive CD4, under 4% of naive CD8, 2.3% of memory CD4, and less than 0.45% of memory CD8 clonotypes.

The donors were healthy, HIV-negative adults who had no recently reported acute infections or vaccinations. All donors were Caucasian adults living in Nashville, Tennessee, USA. CD8 memory samples were composed of magnetically selected CD45RO+ cells combined with CCR7-negative CD45RA+ effector memory (TemRA) cells. Blood was collected by leukapheresis, and PBMCs were isolated by Ficoll-Histopaque density gradient centrifugation and then cryopreserved in liquid nitrogen vapor phase. Analytical flow cytometry was used to check the purity and quantity of each magnetically sorted T cell population. Each sorted fraction had its genomic DNA isolated and then quantified by UV absorbance on a Nanodrop 2000c. In the case of this clone: The target of this receptor is not known. Base qualities were left out, and no much larger clone turns up one base away.

Sequences MDHEN (CDR1) and SYDVKM (CDR2) are obtained from the germline V gene. Trimming takes 5 bases off V and 5 bases off J; junction bases not matched to a gene: 8. The CDR3 runs 14 residues from the cysteine to the phenylalanine. CDR3 DNA is the only sequence kept; it has 42 bases, read in frame from the first base. TCR CDR3 regions were amplified from genomic DNA by multiplex PCR using the deep immunoSEQ assay. Extracted genomic DNA from each cell subset was distributed evenly across all wells of several immunoSEQ 96-well plates, and each plate was treated as a replicate. For sorted subsets, roughly 200 ng of genomic DNA, equivalent to around 29,000 T cell genomes, went into each replicate PCR. Purified libraries were measured with a Qubit 3.0 fluorometer, size-checked on a Bioanalyzer 2100, and measured again with the KAPA Library Quantification kit. A separate single-read 150-cycle Illumina NextSeq 550 flow cell was used to sequence each immunoSEQ 96-well plate. In the original analysis: Because the immunoSEQ output held only junctional sequences and lacked quality scores, the filtering could not match the filtering applied to full-length reads. Sequences were annotated with PyIR, a Python wrapper for IgBLAST v1.9, and V/J genes and CDR3 were assigned using IMGT germline references. Any read was removed if the V/J assignment was weak (E-value above 1e-6), the CDR3 was missing, or the read contained stop codons, out-of-frame junctions, or ambiguous translated residues. V3J clonotypes were defined by identical inferred V gene, J gene, and CDR3 amino acid sequence. The percentage overlap between two repertoires was calculated by dividing the number of shared unique clonotypes by the size of the smaller repertoire. Three approaches were used to assess repertoire richness: RTK rarefaction, the Chao1 estimator, and Recon v2.1 estimates of unobserved clonotypes. OLGA was used to compute generation probabilities for all TCRbeta clonotypes that the gDNA method yielded from four donors. TCRdb took this table from immuneACCESS and kept in-frame rearrangements with V and J called. Such tables lack part of the clones; where checked against another copy, unresolved V genes explain under half of the gap, and the rest is unexplained. V and J calls and clone size are copied from that table; D and trimming were computed from the DNA. The sample records about 320,000 clones, around nine tenths of which are singletons. The ten top clones hold 15% to 20% of the sample.

Here the chain combines TRBV28 and TRBJ2-7, and TRBD1 aligns with 8 junction nucleotides. Sequenced: memory CD8+ T cells sorted from blood. This sample's cell subset or site label indicates: CD45RO+ cells pooled with CCR7-negative TemRA cells. This clonotype was obtained from a man younger than 35 in good health. The DNA reads TGTGCCAGCAGTCCCTTCGGGACAGGCGACGAGCAGTACTTC. Translated, it reads CASSPFGTGDEQYF.